A selection of T cell receptor beta chains follows, all from one sample in a study of beta chain features in type 1 diabetes. Sequencing used immunoSEQ multiplex PCR; TCRdb keeps in-frame clones, though not all of them. Among around 600,000 clones listed, about an eighth were seen once. Sequenced input: naive CD4+ T cells from blood. All receptors come from a man between 25 and 39 years old with type 1 diabetes. Each CDR3 is given with its conserved first and last residue. D genes are given only for firm matches. Clone size is shown for a subset of rows, as once, few, many or a class of expanded clone.

>TRBV29-1|TRBJ2-7|few|.|13
CSVPNRNSYEQYF
TGCAGCGTCCCTAACAGGAACTCCTACGAGCAGTACTTC
>TRBV6-1|TRBJ1-5|few|.|12
CASNFKSQPQHF
TGTGCCAGCAACTTCAAAAGTCAGCCCCAGCATTTT
>TRBV29-1|TRBJ1-2|few|TRBD1|13
CSVGQVRNYGYTF
TGCAGCGTGGGACAGGTCCGTAACTATGGCTACACCTTC
>TRBV7-2|TRBJ2-1|few|.|16
CASSFEGTSEGNEQFF
TGTGCCAGCAGCTTCGAAGGGACATCAGAGGGCAATGAGCAGTTCTTC
>TRBV7-9|TRBJ1-1|few|.|13
CASSPGLGTEAFF
TGTGCCAGCAGCCCCGGACTCGGGACTGAAGCTTTCTTT
>TRBV11-1|TRBJ2-1|.|.|12
CASSLGEDEQFF
TGTGCCAGCAGCTTGGGGGAGGATGAGCAGTTCTTC
>TRBV29-1|TRBJ1-2|few|TRBD1|14
CSVEDGQGAIGYTF
TGCAGCGTTGAAGATGGACAGGGGGCGATTGGCTACACCTTC
>TRBV7-2|TRBJ1-6|few|.|14
CASSLRFDNSPLHF
TGTGCCAGCAGCCTCCGGTTCGATAATTCACCCCTCCACTTT
>TRBV28|TRBJ2-3|few|TRBD2|20
CASSLRSGLAGALSTDTQYF
TGTGCCAGCAGTTTAAGATCGGGACTAGCGGGGGCCCTAAGCACAGATACGCAGTATTTT
>TRBV14|TRBJ2-7|few|.|14
CASSQRRGGREQYF
TGTGCCAGCAGCCAACGCCGGGGCGGTCGAGAGCAGTACTTC
>TRBV2|TRBJ1-1|few|.|15
CASSELEDQNTEAFF
TGTGCCAGCAGTGAATTAGAGGACCAGAACACTGAAGCTTTCTTT
>TRBV2|TRBJ2-1|.|TRBD2|15
CASSRLAGGPNEQFF
TGTGCCAGCAGTCGACTAGCGGGGGGGCCGAATGAGCAGTTCTTC
>TRBV11-3|TRBJ2-3|.|TRBD1|15
CASSRVDRGTDTQYF
TGTGCCAGCAGCAGAGTGGACAGGGGCACAGATACGCAGTATTTT
>TRBV16|TRBJ1-2|.|.|13
CASSPLGEGGYTF
TGTGCCAGCAGCCCCCTGGGTGAGGGTGGCTACACCTTC
>TRBV7-9|TRBJ2-3|few|TRBD2|15
CASSAGLVGTDTQYF
TGTGCCAGCAGCGCTGGACTAGTAGGCACAGATACGCAGTATTTT
>TRBV4-2|TRBJ1-3|.|.|10
CAAQTHTIYF
TGTGCCGCCCAAACCCACACCATATATTTT
>TRBV29-1|TRBJ2-2|.|TRBD1|14
CSVLTGTNTGELFF
TGCAGCGTACTGACAGGGACCAACACCGGGGAGCTGTTTTTT